This T cell receptor beta chain stems from a study of immune heterogeneity within non-small cell lung tumors. Study context: It was found that the tumors were a handful of squamous cell carcinomas, 10 non-squamous carcinomas and 1 not otherwise specified.

General study findings and limits: Recurrence of the same dominant CDR3 beta clonotypes was seen across tumor sites within a patient, and site-unique high-frequency clones were present alongside them. Local T-cell repertoire clonality was correlated with local tumor mutational burden, and the correlation was positive. It was moderate in strength but statistically significant (R about 0.35). Individual patients' high-frequency T-cell receptor beta clonotypes were largely distinct from one another.

Ten or more counts support this clonotype. Antigen: not known. TCR beta CDR3 regions came from multiplex PCR with 32 forward V and 13 reverse J primers. From the multiplex PCR reads, TCRdb called clonotypes with MiXCR, one entry per CDR3 protein. The sample has about 21,000 distinct CDR3 sequences; about 30% are singletons. Bulk tumor genomic DNA served as template, at roughly 600 ng per sample. Biopsies, several per primary tumor and spaced far apart, were collected during surgery. Patients underwent curative surgery for untreated, newly diagnosed non-small cell lung cancer. This sequence was found in a man in his forties or fifties with non-small cell lung cancer. The sequencing sample was made of lung tumor tissue.

CDR3 in DNA: TGTGCCAGCAGTTACTCCCAGGGGGCCAATGAGCAGTTCTTC. Amino acids: CASSYSQGANEQFF. The genes are TRBV6-2 or TRBV6-3 and TRBJ2-1; 8 positions match TRBD1. Unmatched junction bases numbered 1, after V lost 0 bases and J lost 6 bases. Germline values: CDR1 MNHEY, CDR2 SVGEGT. CDR3 length equals 14 residues.